The subject of this entry is one TCR beta chain. The target antigen is unknown. These data belong to a study of pediatric ulcerative colitis. Whole-study findings and limits: Total lymphocyte DNA, not sorted subsets, was the template.

The data were produced by immunoSEQ multiplex PCR, yet TCRdb's version contains in-frame clones alone and is incomplete. The repertoire holds 5,000 or so clones, with 85% to 90% as singletons. The CDR3 spans 20 residues. V was clipped by 3 bases and J by 5 bases; unmatched bases: 20. Germline CDR1 and CDR2: SGDLS and YYNGEE. The TCR comes from a girl between 10 and 17 years old who was a control in a study of pediatric ulcerative colitis. This chain uses TRBV9 with TRBJ2-1, with 10 bases identical to TRBD2. Sequenced sample: blood. CDR3: CASSGLTSGTSLFTHNEQFF. In nucleotides, the CDR3 is TGTGCCAGCAGCGGGCTTACTAGCGGGACATCATTATTTACACACAATGAGCAGTTCTTC. The full variable domain, in which reference TRBV9 and TRBJ2-1 provide the parts outside the CDR3, is DSGVTQTPKHLITATGQRVTLRCSPRSGDLSVYWYQQSLDQGLQFLIQYYNGEERAKGNILERFSAQQFPDLHSELNLSSLELGDSALYFCASSGLTSGTSLFTHNEQFFGPGTRLTVL.